Listed here are 3 T cell receptor beta chains from one sample, sequenced in a study of CD8+CD57+ T cells in acquired aplastic anemia. The patients chosen for sequencing had shown expansion of CD8+CD57+ cells (detected by flow cytometry). Both TCR beta VDJ combination and CDR3 sequence profiling were carried out. Genomic DNA was the template for this profiling. TCRdb re-called the reads through MiXCR, storing one row per CDR3 protein. The data contain hundreds of thousands of distinct CDR3 sequences, less than 35% of them singletons. Sequencing was done on a sample of sorted CD4+, CD8+, or CD8+CD57+ T cells (not recorded which) from PBMCs. These receptors originate from a human donor with aplastic anemia.

Comments on this clonotype: Given a much more abundant clone one base away, this may be a read error. The chain has TRBV20-1 and TRBJ1-2, with D unresolved. This CDR3 contains 14 residues. Germline CDR1 DFQATT, CDR2 SNEGSKA (reference sequence). Deletions cut 2 bases from V and 6 bases from J, with 16 bases between. The CDR3 protein is CSARPTGDAHGYTF. CDR3 sequence (DNA): TGCAGTGCTAGACCCACGGGTGACGCCCATGGCTACACCTTC.

The chain combines TRBV2 with TRBJ1-6; D not certain. V gave up 8 bases and J gave up 7 bases, with 15 bases separating them. The CDR3 has 14 amino acids. Germline CDR1 is SNHLY and CDR2 is FYNNEI. The CDR3 is CASRSQGSNSPLHF. In DNA, the CDR3 is TGTGCCAGCCGGAGTCAAGGCTCGAATTCACCCCTCCACTTT.

The table lists this clonotype with a few counts. V is TRBV27 and J is TRBJ1-6; 7 nucleotides match TRBD1. Germline V gene data show CDR1 as MNHEY and CDR2 as SMNVEV (reference sequence). Unmatched junction bases numbered 9, after V lost 2 bases and J lost 8 bases. The CDR3 loop spans 16 amino acids. The CDR3 loop reads CASSLMQGDPYSPLHF. The CDR3 coding sequence is TGTGCCAGCAGTTTAATGCAGGGGGATCCTTATTCACCCCTCCACTTT.